The rows below give T cell receptor beta chains drawn from one sample of a study of T cells in Graves' hyperthyroidism and ophthalmopathy. TCRdb re-called the multiplex PCR reads with MiXCR, one entry per CDR3 protein. The sample has approximately 300,000 distinct CDR3 sequences; 16% are singletons. What was sequenced was blood. These receptors originate from a young man with Graves' hyperthyroidism. Each CDR3 is given with its conserved first and last residue. Fields, in order: V gene, D gene, clone size, J gene, CDR3 DNA, CDR3 protein. D genes are given only for firm matches. The listing skips clone size in some rows; elsewhere it reads once, few, many or a size class.

v_gene: TRBV12-3/TRBV12-4
d_gene: .
abundance: .
j_gene: TRBJ2-5
CDR3nt: TGTGCCAGCAGTTTAGGATGGTCAATCCAAGAGACCCAGTACTTC
CDR3aa: CASSLGWSIQETQYF

v_gene: TRBV7-6
d_gene: .
abundance: many
j_gene: TRBJ2-5
CDR3nt: TGTGCCAGCAGACAGGAAGAGACCCAGTACTTC
CDR3aa: CASRQEETQYF

v_gene: TRBV6-4
d_gene: .
abundance: .
j_gene: TRBJ2-6
CDR3nt: TGTGCCAGCAGTGATTTGCGCTCTGGGGCCAACGTCCTGACTTTC
CDR3aa: CASSDLRSGANVLTF

v_gene: TRBV12-3/TRBV12-4
d_gene: .
abundance: many
j_gene: TRBJ2-3
CDR3nt: TGTGCCAGCAGCAACCTGCGGATGCGTAGCACAGATACGCAGTATTTT
CDR3aa: CASSNLRMRSTDTQYF

v_gene: TRBV20-1
d_gene: TRBD1
abundance: few
j_gene: TRBJ1-5
CDR3nt: TGCAGTGCGGAACAGGGGGCAAGCAATCAGCCCCAGCATTTT
CDR3aa: CSAEQGASNQPQHF

v_gene: TRBV27
d_gene: .
abundance: .
j_gene: TRBJ2-3
CDR3nt: TGTGCCAGCAGTTTAAAGGGGTTTAGCACAGATACGCAGTATTTT
CDR3aa: CASSLKGFSTDTQYF

v_gene: TRBV2
d_gene: .
abundance: .
j_gene: TRBJ2-6
CDR3nt: TGTGCCAGCAGCCCGCCGGGGACTCACCGGGCCAACGTCCTGACTTTC
CDR3aa: CASSPPGTHRANVLTF

v_gene: TRBV28
d_gene: .
abundance: .
j_gene: TRBJ2-5
CDR3nt: TGTGCCAGCAGAACCGGGGTCGAGGCAGAGACCCAGTACTTC
CDR3aa: CASRTGVEAETQYF

v_gene: TRBV7-2
d_gene: .
abundance: .
j_gene: TRBJ2-3
CDR3nt: TGTGCCAGCAGCCTAGACAGGATCGATCTCGATACGCAGTATTTT
CDR3aa: CASSLDRIDLDTQYF

v_gene: TRBV11-2
d_gene: TRBD2
abundance: many
j_gene: TRBJ2-7
CDR3nt: TGTGCCAGCAGCTTAGGTTCAGCGGGGGAGCAGTACTTC
CDR3aa: CASSLGSAGEQYF

v_gene: TRBV11-2
d_gene: .
abundance: few
j_gene: TRBJ2-1
CDR3nt: TGTGCCAGCAGCCATGCGCCCGGGACGCGGTCCTACAATGAGCAGTTCTTC
CDR3aa: CASSHAPGTRSYNEQFF

v_gene: TRBV11-3
d_gene: .
abundance: .
j_gene: TRBJ2-2
CDR3nt: TGTGCCAGCAGCCCCCCCCGGGACGCCGGGGAGCTGTTTTTT
CDR3aa: CASSPPRDAGELFF

v_gene: TRBV5-1
d_gene: .
abundance: many
j_gene: TRBJ2-3
CDR3nt: TGCGCCAGCAGCTCAATCCCGTCAGATACGCAGTATTTT
CDR3aa: CASSSIPSDTQYF

v_gene: TRBV29-1
d_gene: .
abundance: many
j_gene: TRBJ1-1
CDR3nt: TGCAGCCCCGCCGACCTCACTGAAGCTTTCTTT
CDR3aa: CSPADLTEAFF

v_gene: TRBV5-5
d_gene: .
abundance: few
j_gene: TRBJ1-1
CDR3nt: TGTGCCAGCAGCCGAAATATGGGGTTCACTGAAGCTTTCTTT
CDR3aa: CASSRNMGFTEAFF

v_gene: TRBV7-9
d_gene: TRBD2
abundance: many
j_gene: TRBJ2-1
CDR3nt: TGTGCCAGCAGCGTACGACCCGGGACTAGCCATATAAGCTCCTACAATGAGCAGTTCTTC
CDR3aa: CASSVRPGTSHISSYNEQFF

v_gene: TRBV4-1
d_gene: .
abundance: few
j_gene: TRBJ2-2
CDR3nt: TGCGCCAGCAGCCAAGACTCAGGTCTCAACACCGGGGAGCTGTTTTTT
CDR3aa: CASSQDSGLNTGELFF

v_gene: TRBV18
d_gene: .
abundance: .
j_gene: TRBJ2-1
CDR3nt: TGTGCCAGCTCACCACCGCGGGCAGAAACTAATAATGATCAGTTCTTC
CDR3aa: CASSPPRAETNNDQFF

v_gene: TRBV18
d_gene: .
abundance: many
j_gene: TRBJ2-5
CDR3nt: TGTGCCAGCTCACCACGATCGGGGCAAGAGACCCAGTACTTC
CDR3aa: CASSPRSGQETQYF

v_gene: TRBV11-2
d_gene: TRBD2
abundance: many
j_gene: TRBJ2-1
CDR3nt: TGTGCCAGCAGCTTATATAGCGGACTAGCGGGAGGTTCCTACAATGAGCAGTTCTTC
CDR3aa: CASSLYSGLAGGSYNEQFF

v_gene: TRBV3-1
d_gene: .
abundance: many
j_gene: TRBJ2-1
CDR3nt: TGTGCCAGCAGCCAATCCCCGGTAGCAGCTTACAATGAGCAGTTCTTC
CDR3aa: CASSQSPVAAYNEQFF

v_gene: TRBV5-1
d_gene: TRBD2
abundance: .
j_gene: TRBJ2-3
CDR3nt: TGCGCCAGCAGCTCGTCAGCGGGAGGCTTGGATACGCAGTATTTT
CDR3aa: CASSSSAGGLDTQYF

v_gene: TRBV13
d_gene: TRBD1
abundance: few
j_gene: TRBJ1-1
CDR3nt: TGTGCCAGCAGCCTGGGACAGAACCCTCAAGCTTTCTTT
CDR3aa: CASSLGQNPQAFF

v_gene: TRBV2
d_gene: .
abundance: many
j_gene: TRBJ1-5
CDR3nt: TGTGCCAGCACTAGACTTCCTACGGGGCAAATACAGCCCCAGCATTTT
CDR3aa: CASTRLPTGQIQPQHF

v_gene: TRBV7-9
d_gene: .
abundance: .
j_gene: TRBJ1-5
CDR3nt: TGTGCCAGCAGCTTAGATGCAGGGGTTGGCAATCAGCCCCAGCATTTT
CDR3aa: CASSLDAGVGNQPQHF

v_gene: TRBV18
d_gene: TRBD1
abundance: many
j_gene: TRBJ1-4
CDR3nt: TGTGCCAGCTCATACACGACAGGGAGTAATGAAAAACTGTTTTTT
CDR3aa: CASSYTTGSNEKLFF

v_gene: TRBV20-1
d_gene: .
abundance: .
j_gene: TRBJ2-1
CDR3nt: TGCAGTGCTAGAGATAGGTTTGGCGGGTCCAGTGATGAGCAGTTCTTC
CDR3aa: CSARDRFGGSSDEQFF

v_gene: TRBV18
d_gene: TRBD1
abundance: many
j_gene: TRBJ1-1
CDR3nt: TGTGCCAGCAGTCCAAGACAGGGTGGCACTGAAGCTTTCTTT
CDR3aa: CASSPRQGGTEAFF

v_gene: TRBV27
d_gene: TRBD2
abundance: few
j_gene: TRBJ2-3
CDR3nt: TGTGCCAGCAGTCGGGGACTAGCGGGAGCCACAGATACGCAGTATTTT
CDR3aa: CASSRGLAGATDTQYF

v_gene: TRBV12-3/TRBV12-4
d_gene: TRBD1
abundance: few
j_gene: TRBJ1-6
CDR3nt: TGTGCCAGCAGTTTAAGCCCCTCGGGACAGGGAAATTCACCCCTCCACTTT
CDR3aa: CASSLSPSGQGNSPLHF

v_gene: TRBV12-3/TRBV12-4
d_gene: .
abundance: many
j_gene: TRBJ2-4
CDR3nt: TGTGCCAGCAGCCCGAGGGGAAACATTCAGTACTTC
CDR3aa: CASSPRGNIQYF

v_gene: TRBV12-3/TRBV12-4
d_gene: .
abundance: .
j_gene: TRBJ1-5
CDR3nt: TGTGCCAGCAGTATACACAGGGTCGGCAATCAGCCCCAGCATTTT
CDR3aa: CASSIHRVGNQPQHF

v_gene: TRBV4-2
d_gene: .
abundance: few
j_gene: TRBJ2-7
CDR3nt: TGTGCCAGCAGCCAAGATCGGAGCCCCCGATGGCAGTACTTC
CDR3aa: CASSQDRSPRWQYF

v_gene: TRBV18
d_gene: .
abundance: many
j_gene: TRBJ2-3
CDR3nt: TGTGCCAGCTACCCGAGCACAGATACGCAGTATTTT
CDR3aa: CASYPSTDTQYF

v_gene: TRBV24-1
d_gene: .
abundance: few
j_gene: TRBJ2-5
CDR3nt: TGTGCCACCAGTGATGTTCGGGGCCCCCGGGAGACCCAGTACTTC
CDR3aa: CATSDVRGPRETQYF

v_gene: TRBV6-2/TRBV6-3
d_gene: TRBD1
abundance: few
j_gene: TRBJ2-2
CDR3nt: TGTGCCAGCAGTGCCCCTCCGGGACAGGGCCCCACCGGGGAGCTGTTTTTT
CDR3aa: CASSAPPGQGPTGELFF

v_gene: TRBV5-1
d_gene: .
abundance: few
j_gene: TRBJ2-2
CDR3nt: TGCGCCAGCAGCGTGGAAACCATGAACGGGGAGCTGTTTTTT
CDR3aa: CASSVETMNGELFF

v_gene: TRBV10-2
d_gene: TRBD2
abundance: .
j_gene: TRBJ2-7
CDR3nt: TGCGCCAGCAAGCTAGCGGGAGGTTACGAGCAGTACTTC
CDR3aa: CASKLAGGYEQYF

v_gene: TRBV11-3
d_gene: TRBD2
abundance: many
j_gene: TRBJ2-1
CDR3nt: TGTGCCAGCAGCGCCAGCATTATCGGACTAGCGGGAGGTAGCAATGAGCAGTTCTTC
CDR3aa: CASSASIIGLAGGSNEQFF

v_gene: TRBV9
d_gene: TRBD1
abundance: many
j_gene: TRBJ1-6
CDR3nt: TGTGCCAGCAGCGTAGGGACAGGGGCCAATAATTCACCCCTCCACTTT
CDR3aa: CASSVGTGANNSPLHF

v_gene: TRBV4-2
d_gene: .
abundance: .
j_gene: TRBJ1-3
CDR3nt: TGTGCCAGCAGCGTCAATGTGCTCTCTGGAAACACCATATATTTT
CDR3aa: CASSVNVLSGNTIYF

v_gene: TRBV27
d_gene: .
abundance: many
j_gene: TRBJ2-2
CDR3nt: TGTGCCAGCAGTTTCGACAGATACACCGGGGAGCTGTTTTTT
CDR3aa: CASSFDRYTGELFF

v_gene: TRBV12-3/TRBV12-4
d_gene: .
abundance: many
j_gene: TRBJ2-2
CDR3nt: TGTGCCAGCAGTCCGCGGACGGGGAACACCGGGGAGCTGTTTTTT
CDR3aa: CASSPRTGNTGELFF

v_gene: TRBV12-3/TRBV12-4
d_gene: .
abundance: many
j_gene: TRBJ1-4
CDR3nt: TGTGCCAGCAGCAAAAGCTACAGGGAAGGTGAAAAACTGTTTTTT
CDR3aa: CASSKSYREGEKLFF

v_gene: TRBV6-1
d_gene: .
abundance: many
j_gene: TRBJ2-3
CDR3nt: TGTGCCAGCAGTGACAGGGAAGGAACAGATACGCAGTATTTT
CDR3aa: CASSDREGTDTQYF

v_gene: TRBV29-1
d_gene: TRBD2
abundance: many
j_gene: TRBJ2-7
CDR3nt: TGCAGCGTTGATGTACTAGCGGGCGAGCAGTACTTC
CDR3aa: CSVDVLAGEQYF

v_gene: TRBV10-1
d_gene: .
abundance: few
j_gene: TRBJ2-2
CDR3nt: TGCGCCACAGGGCTGCCCCGGGAGCTGTTTTTT
CDR3aa: CATGLPRELFF